The clone carrying this T cell receptor beta chain was seen more than once but under ten times. Its antigen is currently unknown. V was clipped by 2 bases and J by 1 base; unmatched bases: 6. CDR1 is SQVTM, CDR2 ANQGSEA, per germline. This CDR3 is 15 amino acids long. The data were taken from a study of CD8 T cells in ankylosing spondylitis. Findings and limits, study-wide: As reported, disease-linked clones showed significant enrichment in matched ankylosing spondylitis synovial fluid. Disease-linked clones bore a CD8+ phenotype and were relatively rare in peripheral blood. Seemingly distinctive of ankylosing spondylitis blood was a TCR beta motif formed by eight highly homologous variants. In reactive arthritis synovial fluid and blood, some motif variants had been reported before.

TCRdb independently ran MiXCR on the 5' RACE reads; one entry per CDR3 protein. The data contain over 200,000 distinct CDR3 sequences, 15% to 20% of them seen just once; the ten biggest clones take up about 42%. Sequencing was performed on blood, either unsorted or a sorted T cell fraction (not recorded which). The chain employs TRBV29-1 and TRBJ1-1; 8 bases match TRBD1. The sequence derives from a male donor with ankylosing spondylitis. CDR3: CSVEWTTGGNTEAFF. The DNA for the CDR3 is TGCAGCGTTGAATGGACCACAGGGGGGAACACTGAAGCTTTCTTT. The full variable domain, in which reference TRBV29-1 and TRBJ1-1 provide the parts outside the CDR3, is SAVISQKPSRDICQRGTSLTIQCQVDSQVTMMFWYRQQPGQSLTLIATANQGSEATYESGFVIDKFPISRPNLTFSTLTVSNMSPEDSSIYLCSVEWTTGGNTEAFFGQGTRLTVV.